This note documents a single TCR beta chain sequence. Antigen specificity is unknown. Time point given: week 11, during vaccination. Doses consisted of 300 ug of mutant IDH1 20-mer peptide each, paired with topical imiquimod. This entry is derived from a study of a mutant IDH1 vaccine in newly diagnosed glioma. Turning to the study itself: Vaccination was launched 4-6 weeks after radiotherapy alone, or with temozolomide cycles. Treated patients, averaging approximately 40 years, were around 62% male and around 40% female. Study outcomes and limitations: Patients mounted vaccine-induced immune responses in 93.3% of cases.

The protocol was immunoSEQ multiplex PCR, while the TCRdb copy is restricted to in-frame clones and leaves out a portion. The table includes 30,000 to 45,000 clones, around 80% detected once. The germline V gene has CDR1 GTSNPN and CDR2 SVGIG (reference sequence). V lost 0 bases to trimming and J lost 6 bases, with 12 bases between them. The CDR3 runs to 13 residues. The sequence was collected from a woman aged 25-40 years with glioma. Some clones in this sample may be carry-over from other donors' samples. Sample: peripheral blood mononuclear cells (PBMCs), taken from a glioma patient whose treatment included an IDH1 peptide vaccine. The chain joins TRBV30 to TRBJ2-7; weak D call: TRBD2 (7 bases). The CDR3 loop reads CAWSVGGGGEQYF. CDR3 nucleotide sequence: TGTGCCTGGAGTGTAGGGGGAGGGGGCGAGCAGTACTTC.